This T cell receptor beta chain emerged from a study of cytotoxic CD8 clonotypes in ibrutinib-treated CLL. Measured with immunoSEQ multiplex PCR; TCRdb has only the in-frame clones, and not every one. The sample has nearly 300,000 clones; 70% to 80% are singletons. Germline values: CDR1 SGHDN, CDR2 FVKESK. V was clipped by 4 bases and J by 4 bases; unmatched bases: 19. This CDR3 region has 19 residues. The V call is TRBV14, the J call TRBJ1-2, with TRBD1 identical over 9 bases. The sequenced sample was PBMCs, obtained at disease progression, from a patient treated with ibrutinib. This TCR was sampled from a human donor with chronic lymphocytic leukemia. CDR3 region: CASSLVPPGQGKVGYGYTF. The CDR3 nucleotides are TGTGCCAGCAGCCTCGTGCCCCCGGGACAGGGTAAGGTTGGCTATGGCTACACCTTC.